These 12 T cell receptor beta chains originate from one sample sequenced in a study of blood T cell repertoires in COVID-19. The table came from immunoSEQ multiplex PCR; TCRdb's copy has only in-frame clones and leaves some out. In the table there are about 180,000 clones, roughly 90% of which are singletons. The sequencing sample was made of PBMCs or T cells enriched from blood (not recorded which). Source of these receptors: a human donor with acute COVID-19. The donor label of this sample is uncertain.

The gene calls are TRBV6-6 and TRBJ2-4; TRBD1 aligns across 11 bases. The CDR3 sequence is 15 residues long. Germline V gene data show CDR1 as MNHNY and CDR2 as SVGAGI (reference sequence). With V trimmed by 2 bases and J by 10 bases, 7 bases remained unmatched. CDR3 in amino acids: CASSYMGQGDPIQYF. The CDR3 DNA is TGTGCCAGCAGTTACATGGGACAGGGGGACCCTATTCAGTACTTC.

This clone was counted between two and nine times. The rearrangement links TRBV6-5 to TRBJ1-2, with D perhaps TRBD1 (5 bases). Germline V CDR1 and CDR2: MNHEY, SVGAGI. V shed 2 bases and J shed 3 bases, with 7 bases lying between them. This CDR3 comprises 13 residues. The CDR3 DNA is TGTGCCAGCAGTTACCAGGGCGACTATGGCTACACCTTC. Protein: CASSYQGDYGYTF.

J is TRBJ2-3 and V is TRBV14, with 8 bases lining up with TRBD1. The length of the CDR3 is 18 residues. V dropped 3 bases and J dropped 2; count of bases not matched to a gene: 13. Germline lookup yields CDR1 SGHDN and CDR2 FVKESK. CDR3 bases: TGTGCCAGCAGCCAGATCCCACCCGGGACAGGAGCCACAGATACGCAGTATTTT. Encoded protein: CASSQIPPGTGATDTQYF.

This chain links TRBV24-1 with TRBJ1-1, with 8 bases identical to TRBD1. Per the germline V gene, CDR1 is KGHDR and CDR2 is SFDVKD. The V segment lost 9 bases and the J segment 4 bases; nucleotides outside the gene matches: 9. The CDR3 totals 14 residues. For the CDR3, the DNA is TGTGCCACCTCTCCGGGACAGGCGTCCACTGAAGCTTTCTTT. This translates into CATSPGQASTEAFF.

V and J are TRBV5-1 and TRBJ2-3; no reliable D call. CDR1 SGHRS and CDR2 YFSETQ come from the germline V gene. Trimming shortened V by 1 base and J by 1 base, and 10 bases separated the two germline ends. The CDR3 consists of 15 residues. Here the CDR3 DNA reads TGCGCCAGCAGCTTGTTCCCAGGTGGCACAGATACGCAGTATTTT. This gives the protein CASSLFPGGTDTQYF.

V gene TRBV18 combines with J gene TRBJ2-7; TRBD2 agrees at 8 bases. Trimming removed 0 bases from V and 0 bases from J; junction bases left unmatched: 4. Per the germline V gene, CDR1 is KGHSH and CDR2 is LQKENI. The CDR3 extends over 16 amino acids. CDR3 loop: CASSPPTSAGSYEQYF. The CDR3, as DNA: TGTGCCAGCTCACCACCGACTAGCGCCGGCTCCTACGAGCAGTACTTC. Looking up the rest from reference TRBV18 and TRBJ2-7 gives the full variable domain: NAGVMQNPRHLVRRRGQEARLRCSPMKGHSHVYWYRQLPEEGLKFMVYLQKENIIDESGMPKERFSAEFPKEGPSILRIQQVVRGDSAAYFCASSPPTSAGSYEQYFGPGTRLTVT.

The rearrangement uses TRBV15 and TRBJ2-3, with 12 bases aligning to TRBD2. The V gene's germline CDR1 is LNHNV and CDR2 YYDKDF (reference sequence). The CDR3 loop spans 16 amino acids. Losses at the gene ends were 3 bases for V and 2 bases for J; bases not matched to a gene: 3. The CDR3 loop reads CATSRLAGGNTDTQYF. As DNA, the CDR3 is TGTGCCACCAGCAGGCTAGCGGGGGGGAACACAGATACGCAGTATTTT.

The DNA of the CDR3 is TGTGCCAGCAGCTTAGCGGGGGGAGGCTACGAGCAGTACTTC. Amino acid sequence: CASSLAGGGYEQYF. The chain has TRBV7-9 and TRBJ2-7; tentative D call: TRBD2 (6 bases). This CDR3 has 14 amino acids. V lost 0 bases and J 3 bases, leaving 9 bases between the germline ends. The V gene's germline CDR1 is SEHNR and CDR2 FQNEAQ (reference sequence). Together with reference TRBV7-9 and TRBJ2-7, the CDR3 gives the full variable domain: DTGVSQNPRHKITKRGQNVTFRCDPISEHNRLYWYRQTLGQGPEFLTYFQNEAQLEKSRLLSDRFSAERPKGSFSTLEIQRTEQGDSAMYLCASSLAGGGYEQYFGPGTRLTVT.

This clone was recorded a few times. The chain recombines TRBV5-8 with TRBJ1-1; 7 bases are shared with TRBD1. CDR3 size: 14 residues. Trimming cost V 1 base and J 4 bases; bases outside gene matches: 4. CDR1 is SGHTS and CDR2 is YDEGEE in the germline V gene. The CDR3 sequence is CASSLRGPGTEAFF. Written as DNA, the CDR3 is TGTGCCAGCAGCTTGAGGGGGCCTGGCACTGAAGCTTTCTTT.

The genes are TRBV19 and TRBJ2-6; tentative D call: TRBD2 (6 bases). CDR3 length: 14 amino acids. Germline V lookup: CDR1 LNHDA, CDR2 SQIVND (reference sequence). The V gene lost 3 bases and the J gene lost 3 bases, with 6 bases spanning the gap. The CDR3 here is CASSMGGGANVLTF. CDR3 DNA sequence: TGTGCCAGTAGTATGGGAGGTGGGGCCAACGTCCTGACTTTC.

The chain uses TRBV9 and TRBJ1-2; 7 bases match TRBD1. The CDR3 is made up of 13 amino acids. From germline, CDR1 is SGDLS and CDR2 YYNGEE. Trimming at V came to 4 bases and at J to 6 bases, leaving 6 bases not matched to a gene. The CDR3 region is CASSPSDRNGYTF. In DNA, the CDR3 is TGTGCCAGCAGCCCGTCGGACAGGAATGGCTACACCTTC.

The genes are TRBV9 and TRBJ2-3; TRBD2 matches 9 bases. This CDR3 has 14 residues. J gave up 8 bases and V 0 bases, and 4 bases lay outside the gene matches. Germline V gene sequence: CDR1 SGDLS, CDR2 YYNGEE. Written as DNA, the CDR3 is TGTGCCAGCAGCGTAGATCCAGCGGGGGGTACGCAGTATTTT. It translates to CASSVDPAGGTQYF.